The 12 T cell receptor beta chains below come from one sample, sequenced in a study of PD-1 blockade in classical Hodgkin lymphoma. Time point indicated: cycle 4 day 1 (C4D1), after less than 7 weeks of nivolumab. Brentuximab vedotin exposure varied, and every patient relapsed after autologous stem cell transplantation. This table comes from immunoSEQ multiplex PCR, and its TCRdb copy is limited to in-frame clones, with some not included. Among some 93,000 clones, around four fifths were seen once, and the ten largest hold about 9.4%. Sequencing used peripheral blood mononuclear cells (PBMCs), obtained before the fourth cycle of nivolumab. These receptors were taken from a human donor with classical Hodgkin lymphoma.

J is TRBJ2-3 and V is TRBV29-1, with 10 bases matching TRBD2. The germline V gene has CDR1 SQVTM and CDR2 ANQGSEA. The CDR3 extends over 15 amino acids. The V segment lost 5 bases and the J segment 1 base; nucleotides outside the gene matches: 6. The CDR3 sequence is CSVQIAGGGTDTQYF. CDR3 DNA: TGCAGCGTTCAAATAGCGGGAGGAGGCACAGATACGCAGTATTTT.

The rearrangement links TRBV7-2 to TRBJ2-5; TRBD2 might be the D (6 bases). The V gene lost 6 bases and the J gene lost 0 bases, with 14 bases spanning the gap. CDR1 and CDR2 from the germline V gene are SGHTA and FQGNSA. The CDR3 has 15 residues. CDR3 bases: TGTGCCAGCAGTCTTAACGGGGGATACCAAGAGACCCAGTACTTC. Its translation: CASSLNGGYQETQYF.

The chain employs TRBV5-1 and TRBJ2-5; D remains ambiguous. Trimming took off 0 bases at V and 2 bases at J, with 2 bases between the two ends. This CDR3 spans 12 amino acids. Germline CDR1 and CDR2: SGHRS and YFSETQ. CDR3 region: CASSLEQETQYF. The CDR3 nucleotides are TGCGCCAGCAGCTTGGAGCAAGAGACCCAGTACTTC. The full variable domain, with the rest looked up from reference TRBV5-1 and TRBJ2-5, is KAGVTQTPRYLIKTRGQQVTLSCSPISGHRSVSWYQQTPGQGLQFLFEYFSETQRNKGNFPGRFSGRQFSNSRSEMNVSTLELGDSALYLCASSLEQETQYFGPGTRLLVL.

The CDR3 region has the DNA TGTGCCAGTAGTAGAGGGGGCGAGGGCACTGAAGCTTTCTTT. Amino acids: CASSRGGEGTEAFF. The chain combines TRBV19 with TRBJ1-1, with 7 nucleotides matching TRBD1. V was clipped by 4 bases and J by 4 bases; unmatched bases: 6. There are 14 residues in the CDR3. Germline V gene sequence: CDR1 LNHDA, CDR2 SQIVND (reference sequence).

CDR3 sequence reads: CASSYSGAGNTIYF. The CDR3, as DNA: TGTGCCAGCAGCTACTCAGGTGCTGGAAACACCATATATTTT. The V gene is TRBV7-9, the J gene TRBJ1-3; D not certain. Germline CDR1 is SEHNR and CDR2 is FQNEAQ (reference sequence). This CDR3 comprises 14 residues. Trimming removed 4 bases at V and 2 bases at J, with 9 bases between.

DNA for the CDR3: TGCAGCGTTGCGATGGCTTCACGGGGCTACACCTTC. This codes for CSVAMASRGYTF. V usage is TRBV29-1 and J usage is TRBJ1-2; D remains unclear. The CDR3 loop spans 12 amino acids. Trimming cost V 4 bases and J 8 bases, with 14 bases left between them. From germline, CDR1 is SQVTM and CDR2 ANQGSEA.

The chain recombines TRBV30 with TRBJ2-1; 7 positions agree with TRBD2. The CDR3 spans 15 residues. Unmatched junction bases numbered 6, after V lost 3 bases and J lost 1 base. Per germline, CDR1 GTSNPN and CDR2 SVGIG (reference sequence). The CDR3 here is CAWSGSGVSYNEQFF. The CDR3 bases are TGTGCCTGGAGCGGAAGCGGGGTTTCCTACAATGAGCAGTTCTTC.

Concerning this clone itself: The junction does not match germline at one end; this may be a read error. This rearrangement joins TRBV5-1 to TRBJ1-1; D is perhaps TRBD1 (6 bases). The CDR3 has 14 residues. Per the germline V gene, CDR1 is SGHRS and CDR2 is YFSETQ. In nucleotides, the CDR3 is TGCACCAGCAGCAAAGGACAGTCGAACACTGAAGCTTTCTTT. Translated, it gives CTSSKGQSNTEAFF.

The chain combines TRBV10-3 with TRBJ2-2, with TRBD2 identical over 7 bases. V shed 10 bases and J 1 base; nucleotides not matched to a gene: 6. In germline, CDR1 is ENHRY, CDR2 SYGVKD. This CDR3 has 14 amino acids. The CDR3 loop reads CATKGLVNTGELFF. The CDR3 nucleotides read TGTGCCACAAAAGGACTAGTGAACACCGGGGAGCTGTTTTTT.

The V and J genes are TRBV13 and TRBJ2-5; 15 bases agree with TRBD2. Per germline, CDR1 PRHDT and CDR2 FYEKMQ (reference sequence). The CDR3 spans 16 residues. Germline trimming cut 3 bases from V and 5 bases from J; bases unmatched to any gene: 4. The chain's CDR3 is CASSLPGTSGRETQYF. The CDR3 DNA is TGTGCCAGCAGCTTGCCTGGGACTAGCGGGAGGGAGACCCAGTACTTC.

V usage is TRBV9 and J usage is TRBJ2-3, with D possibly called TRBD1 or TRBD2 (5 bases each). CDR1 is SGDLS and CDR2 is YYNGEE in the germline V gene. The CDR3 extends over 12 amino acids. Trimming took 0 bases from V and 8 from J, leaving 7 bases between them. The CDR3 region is CASSVDGGTQYF. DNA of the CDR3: TGTGCCAGCAGCGTAGATGGGGGTACGCAGTATTTT.

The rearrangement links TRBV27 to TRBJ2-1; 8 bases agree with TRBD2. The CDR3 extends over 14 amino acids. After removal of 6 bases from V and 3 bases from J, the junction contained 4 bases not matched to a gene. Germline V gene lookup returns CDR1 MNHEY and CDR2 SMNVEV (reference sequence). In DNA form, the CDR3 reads TGTGCCAGCAGGACACTAGCGGTCTACAATGAGCAGTTCTTC. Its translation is CASRTLAVYNEQFF.